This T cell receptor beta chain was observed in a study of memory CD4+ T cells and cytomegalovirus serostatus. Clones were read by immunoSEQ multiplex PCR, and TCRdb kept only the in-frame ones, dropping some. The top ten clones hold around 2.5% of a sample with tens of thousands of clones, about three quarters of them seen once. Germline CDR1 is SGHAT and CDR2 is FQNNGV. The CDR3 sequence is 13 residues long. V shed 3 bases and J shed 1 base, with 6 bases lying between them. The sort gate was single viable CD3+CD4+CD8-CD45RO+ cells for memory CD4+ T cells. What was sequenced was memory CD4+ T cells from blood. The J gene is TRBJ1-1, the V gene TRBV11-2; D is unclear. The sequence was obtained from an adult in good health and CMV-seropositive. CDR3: CASSLAGNTEAFF. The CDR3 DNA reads TGTGCCAGCAGCTTGGCAGGGAACACTGAAGCTTTCTTT.